This entry lists 18 T cell receptor beta chains sequenced from one sample in a study of cytomegalovirus exposure and HLA in healthy donors. The assay was immunoSEQ multiplex PCR, and TCRdb's table has in-frame clones only and misses some. The table shows approximately 160,000 clones, with roughly 91% occurring only once. Sequences were obtained from PBMCs. The receptors shown here come from a woman between 18 and 30 years old in good health and CMV-seropositive.

In nucleotides, the CDR3 is TGTGCCAGCAGCTTAGTGACAGGCTCTGGAAACACCATATATTTT. It yields the protein CASSLVTGSGNTIYF. The chain carries TRBV7-2 and TRBJ1-3; a weak D match, TRBD1 (6 bases). The CDR3 spans 15 residues. CDR1 is SGHTA and CDR2 is FQGNSA in the germline V gene. Trimming took 1 base from V and 0 from J, leaving 7 bases between them.

This clone was detected a few times. The rearrangement uses TRBV5-1 and TRBJ1-2; D gene unclear. The V and J ends lost 4 bases and 4 bases respectively, with 14 bases between them. The germline V gene has CDR1 SGHRS and CDR2 YFSETQ. This CDR3 contains 14 residues. CDR3: CASSPSFSVYGYTF. CDR3 in DNA: TGCGCCAGCAGCCCATCCTTCTCAGTCTATGGCTACACCTTC.

This rearrangement joins TRBV2 to TRBJ2-1; TRBD2 is a possible D gene (5 bases). This CDR3 is built from 12 residues. Germline CDR1 reads SNHLY; CDR2 reads FYNNEI. Trimming stripped 7 bases from V and 5 bases from J, with 9 bases between. The DNA for the CDR3 is TGTGCCAGCAACGGGGAAGACAATGAGCAGTTCTTC. Translation: CASNGEDNEQFF.

This clone appeared a single time. A read error may account for a junction end that differs from germline. The V and J genes are TRBV19 and TRBJ1-2, with D possibly TRBD1 on 6 matching bases. CDR1 is LNHDA, CDR2 SQIVND, per germline (reference sequence). The CDR3 loop spans 13 amino acids. CDR3 residues: CASSRQVTSGYTF. In DNA, the CDR3 is TGTGCCAGCAGTAGACAGGTTACGTCTGGCTACACCTTC.

The chain is built from TRBV7-9 and TRBJ1-2; a weak D match, TRBD1 (5 bases). The CDR3 is made up of 13 amino acids. CDR1 SEHNR and CDR2 FQNEAQ come from the germline V gene (reference sequence). V gave up 8 bases and J gave up 2 bases, with 12 bases separating them. The CDR3 DNA reads TGTGCCAGCCAACGACAGATCAACTATGGCTACACCTTC. Protein sequence: CASQRQINYGYTF.

This clone was counted only a few times. This chain joins TRBV18 and TRBJ2-5; D gene unclear. Germline-derived CDR1 and CDR2 are KGHSH and LQKENI. This CDR3 contains 13 residues. Trimming removed 3 bases from V and 4 bases from J, with 9 bases in between. The CDR3 DNA reads TGTGCCAGCTCACCCATAGCAGCAGAGACCCAGTACTTC. Translation gives CASSPIAAETQYF.

This chain joins TRBV25-1 and TRBJ1-1, with 11 bases matching TRBD1. The V gene end was trimmed by 7 bases and the J gene end by 11 bases; junction bases not matched to a gene: 9. The length of the CDR3 is 13 residues. CDR1 is MGHDK, CDR2 SYGVNS, per germline. The CDR3 DNA reads as TGTGCCAGCATCGGACAGGGGGCTAGAAGGGCTTTCTTT. Translation gives CASIGQGARRAFF.

The count of this clone is one. This chain links TRBV10-2 with TRBJ2-5, with D tentatively TRBD1 (5 bases). The V end lost 4 bases, the J end lost 2 bases, and 17 bases lay between the germline ends. The CDR3 spans 16 residues. CDR1 is WSHSY and CDR2 is SAAADI in the germline V gene. For the CDR3, the DNA is TGCGCCAGCAGTGTGGGGCGCCCCGGGCGGCAAGAGACCCAGTACTTC. It yields the protein CASSVGRPGRQETQYF.

The chain has TRBV5-6 and TRBJ1-5; perhaps TRBD1 as D (5 bases). Trimming took 0 bases from V and 6 from J, leaving 10 bases between them. CDR1 SGHDT and CDR2 YYEEEE come from the germline V gene. The CDR3 totals 14 residues. DNA for the CDR3: TGTGCCAGCAGCTTGGCGGGGGGGAGTCAGCCCCAGCATTTT. It is translated as CASSLAGGSQPQHF.

The count of this clone is one. The chain uses TRBV28 and TRBJ2-7; tentative D call: TRBD1 (5 bases). Germline CDR1 MDHEN, CDR2 SYDVKM. This CDR3 comprises 12 residues. V was cut by 7 bases and J by 10 bases, with 17 bases left in between. The CDR3 spells CASNTPGQGQYF. CDR3 DNA sequence: TGTGCCAGCAATACTCCCGGCCAGGGTCAGTACTTC.

The V call is TRBV11-2, the J call TRBJ2-1, with 14 bases fitting TRBD2. The ends lost 5 bases at V and 4 bases at J; junction bases unmatched: 7. Germline assignment: CDR1 SGHAT and CDR2 FQNNGV. The CDR3 runs 17 residues. The CDR3 loop reads CASSRSWTSGRYNEQFF. The CDR3 coding sequence is TGTGCCAGCAGCAGAAGCTGGACTAGCGGGAGGTACAATGAGCAGTTCTTC.

This chain connects TRBV6-1 to TRBJ2-7, with 9 bases fitting TRBD2. V dropped 4 bases and J dropped 3; count of bases not matched to a gene: 4. This CDR3 has 14 residues. Germline CDR1 is MNHNS and CDR2 is SASEGT. The CDR3 region is CASSGGLASYEQYF. As DNA, the CDR3 is TGTGCCAGCAGTGGAGGACTAGCGAGCTACGAGCAGTACTTC.

The chain joins TRBV28 to TRBJ1-5; 7 nucleotides align to TRBD1. The CDR3 runs to 14 residues. The J segment lost 1 base and the V segment lost 6 bases, leaving 3 bases of the junction unmatched. CDR1 is MDHEN, CDR2 SYDVKM, per germline. CDR3 bases: TGTGCCAGCAGGACAGGGAGGAGCAATCAGCCCCAGCATTTT. Its translation: CASRTGRSNQPQHF.

The rearrangement uses TRBV4-1 and TRBJ2-3; D might be TRBD2 (7 bases). The CDR3 spans 14 residues. The germline gives CDR1 MGHRA, CDR2 YSYEKL. V was pared by 6 bases and J by 6 bases, with 16 bases between. The DNA for the CDR3 is TGCGCCAGCAGTGCAGCGGGACAAGTGGATACGCAGTATTTT. Its protein is CASSAAGQVDTQYF.

The chain joins TRBV15 to TRBJ1-2; 12 bases are a match to TRBD1. Trimming cost V 0 bases and J 4 bases; bases outside gene matches: 6. Germline V CDR1 and CDR2: LNHNV, YYDKDF (reference sequence). The CDR3 is made up of 17 amino acids. CDR3 sequence (DNA): TGTGCCACCAGCAGAGATCCCGGGACAGGGGGCGGCTATGGCTACACCTTC. This translates into CATSRDPGTGGGYGYTF.

This chain links TRBV5-5 with TRBJ1-2; 7 bases line up with TRBD1. Germline V gene lookup returns CDR1 SGHKS and CDR2 YYEKEE (reference sequence). V lost 2 bases, J lost 8 bases, and 6 bases stayed unmatched. CDR3 size: 13 residues. DNA of the CDR3: TGTGCCAGCAGCTTCCGACAGGGTATCGGCTACACCTTC. Residues: CASSFRQGIGYTF.

The chain couples TRBV15 to TRBJ2-7, with 9 bases identical to TRBD1. V gave up 1 base and J gave up 3 bases; unmatched junction bases: 16. CDR1 is LNHNV and CDR2 is YYDKDF in the germline V gene (reference sequence). The CDR3 is 19 residues long. The CDR3 bases are TGTGCCACCAGCAGAGCGGGGACAGGGTTTGCGGCGGCCTACTACGAGCAGTACTTC. It codes for CATSRAGTGFAAAYYEQYF.

V is TRBV30 and J is TRBJ1-5; 10 bases agree with TRBD1. After removal of 6 bases from V and 0 bases from J, the junction contained 11 bases not matched to a gene. This CDR3 contains 17 residues. From germline, CDR1 is GTSNPN and CDR2 SVGIG (reference sequence). In DNA form, the CDR3 reads TGTGCCTGTAACTCCGGGACAGGGGCTTATAGCAATCAGCCCCAGCATTTT. As protein: CACNSGTGAYSNQPQHF.